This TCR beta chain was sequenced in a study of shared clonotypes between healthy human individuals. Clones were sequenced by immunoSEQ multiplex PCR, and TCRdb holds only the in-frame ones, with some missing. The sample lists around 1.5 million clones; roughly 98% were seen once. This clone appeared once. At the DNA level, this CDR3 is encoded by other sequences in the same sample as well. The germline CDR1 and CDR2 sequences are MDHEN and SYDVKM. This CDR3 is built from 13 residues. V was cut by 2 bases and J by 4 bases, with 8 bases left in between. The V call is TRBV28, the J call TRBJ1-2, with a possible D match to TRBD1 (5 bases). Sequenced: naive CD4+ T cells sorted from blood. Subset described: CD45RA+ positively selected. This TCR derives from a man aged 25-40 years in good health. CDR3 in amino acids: CASSLTGIYGYTF. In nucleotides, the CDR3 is TGTGCCAGCAGTTTAACAGGAATCTATGGCTACACCTTC.